Here is one T cell receptor (beta chain) with its context. The antigen remains unidentified. Other DNA sequences of this sample code for an identical CDR3. The sample originates from a study of cytomegalovirus exposure and HLA in healthy donors. Study findings and constraints: Serostatus for CMV was the only available immune exposure information.

Germline CDR1 reads SGHTA; CDR2 reads FQGNSA. CDR3 length: 14 amino acids. Between the trimmed V and J ends, which lost 0 bases and 1 base, there was a span of 5 bases. Use of 60 Vbeta and 13 Jbeta primers characterized the PCR. In the study's own analysis: In a later analysis, of around 83 million unique beta chains, roughly 11 million appeared in at least two donors. Data came from immunoSEQ multiplex PCR; TCRdb stores just in-frame clones and leaves some out. For V, J and clone size, that table is used; D and trimming come from the DNA. Among 85,000 to 120,000 clones listed, roughly four fifths were seen once. The study sampled nominally healthy donors, though unrecorded immune exposures were likely.

The sequence derives from a male donor in good health and CMV-seropositive. Material: PBMCs. The chain couples TRBV7-2 to TRBJ2-3; D might be TRBD2 (5 bases). The CDR3 reads CASSLAGGTDTQYF. The CDR3 region has the DNA TGTGCCAGCAGCTTAGCGGGAGGCACAGATACGCAGTATTTT.